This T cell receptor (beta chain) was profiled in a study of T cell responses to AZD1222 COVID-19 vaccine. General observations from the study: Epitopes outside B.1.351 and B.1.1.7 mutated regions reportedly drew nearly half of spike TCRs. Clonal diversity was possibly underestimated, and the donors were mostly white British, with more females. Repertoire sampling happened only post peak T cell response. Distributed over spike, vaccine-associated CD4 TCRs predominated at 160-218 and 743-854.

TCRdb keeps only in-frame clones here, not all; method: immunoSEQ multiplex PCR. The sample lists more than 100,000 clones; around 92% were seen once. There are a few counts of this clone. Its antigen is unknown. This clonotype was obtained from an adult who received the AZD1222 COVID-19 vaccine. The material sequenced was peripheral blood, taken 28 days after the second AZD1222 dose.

The DNA of the CDR3 is TGTGCCAGCAGGCATAGGGGGCCCGGGGAGCTGTTTTTT. It encodes CASRHRGPGELFF. This chain links TRBV13 with TRBJ2-2, with 7 bases identical to TRBD1. The germline gives CDR1 PRHDT, CDR2 FYEKMQ (reference sequence). CDR3 length: 13 residues. V gave up 6 bases and J gave up 6 bases; unmatched junction bases: 4.